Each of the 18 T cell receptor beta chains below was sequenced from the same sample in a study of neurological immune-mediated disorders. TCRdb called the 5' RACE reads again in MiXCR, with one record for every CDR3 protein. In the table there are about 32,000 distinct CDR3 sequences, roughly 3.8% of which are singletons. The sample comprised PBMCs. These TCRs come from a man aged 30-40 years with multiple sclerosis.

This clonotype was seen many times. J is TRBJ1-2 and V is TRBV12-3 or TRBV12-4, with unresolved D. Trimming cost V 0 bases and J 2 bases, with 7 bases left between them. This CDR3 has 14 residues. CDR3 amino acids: CASSLAVQNYGYTF. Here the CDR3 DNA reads TGTGCCAGCAGTTTAGCGGTACAGAACTATGGCTACACCTTC.

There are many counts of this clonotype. CDR3 nucleotide sequence: TGTGCCAGCAGCCGTGTGTCCGGGGAGCTGTTTTTT. It codes for CASSRVSGELFF. The chain has TRBV5-6 and TRBJ2-2; D gene unclear. CDR3 length: 12 residues. V lost 4 bases and J lost 6, with 7 bases in between. The germline V gene has CDR1 SGHDT and CDR2 YYEEEE.

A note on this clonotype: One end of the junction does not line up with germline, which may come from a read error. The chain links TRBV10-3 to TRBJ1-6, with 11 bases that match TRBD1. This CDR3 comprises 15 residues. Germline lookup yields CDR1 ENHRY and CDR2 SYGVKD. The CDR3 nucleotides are TGTGCCATCAGTCCCGGGACAGGGGGTAATTCACCCCTCAACTTT. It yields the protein CAISPGTGGNSPLNF.

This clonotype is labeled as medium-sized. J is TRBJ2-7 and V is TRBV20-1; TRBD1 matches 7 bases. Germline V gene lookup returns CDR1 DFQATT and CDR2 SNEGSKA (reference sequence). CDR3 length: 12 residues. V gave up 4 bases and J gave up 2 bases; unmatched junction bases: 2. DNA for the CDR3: TGCAGTGCTAAGACAGGGCCCTACGAGCAGTACTTC. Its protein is CSAKTGPYEQYF.

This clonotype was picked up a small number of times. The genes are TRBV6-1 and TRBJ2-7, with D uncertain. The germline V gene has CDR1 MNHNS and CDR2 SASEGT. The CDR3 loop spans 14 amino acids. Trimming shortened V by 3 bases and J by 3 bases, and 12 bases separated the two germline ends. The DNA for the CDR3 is TGTGCCAGCAGTGAGTCGGCGGCCTACTACGAGCAGTACTTC. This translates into CASSESAAYYEQYF.

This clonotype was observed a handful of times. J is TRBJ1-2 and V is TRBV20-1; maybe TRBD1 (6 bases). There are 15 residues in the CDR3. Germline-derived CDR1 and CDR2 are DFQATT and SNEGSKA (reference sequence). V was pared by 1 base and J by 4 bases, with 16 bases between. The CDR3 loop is CSARADRTLTYGYTF. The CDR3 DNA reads TGCAGTGCTAGAGCTGACAGGACACTAACCTATGGCTACACCTTC.

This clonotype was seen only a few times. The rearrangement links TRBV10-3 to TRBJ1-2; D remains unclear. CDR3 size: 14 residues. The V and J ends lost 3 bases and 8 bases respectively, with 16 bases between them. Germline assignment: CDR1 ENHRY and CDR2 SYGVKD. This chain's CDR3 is CAISDREREGGYTF. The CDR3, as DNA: TGTGCCATCAGTGACCGGGAAAGGGAAGGGGGCTACACCTTC.

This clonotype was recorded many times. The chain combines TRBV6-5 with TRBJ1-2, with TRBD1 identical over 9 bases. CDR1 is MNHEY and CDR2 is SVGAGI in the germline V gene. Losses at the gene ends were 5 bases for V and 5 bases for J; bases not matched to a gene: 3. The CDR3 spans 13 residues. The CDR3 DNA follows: TGTGCCAGCAGTGGGGACAGGGTTTATGGCTACACCTTC. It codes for CASSGDRVYGYTF.

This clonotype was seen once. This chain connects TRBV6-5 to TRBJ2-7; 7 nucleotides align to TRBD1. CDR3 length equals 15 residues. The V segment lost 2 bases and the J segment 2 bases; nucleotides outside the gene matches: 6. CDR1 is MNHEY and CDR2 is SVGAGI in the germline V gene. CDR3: CASSYGRDRPYEQYF. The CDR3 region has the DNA TGTGCCAGCAGTTACGGTAGGGACAGACCCTACGAGCAGTACTTC.

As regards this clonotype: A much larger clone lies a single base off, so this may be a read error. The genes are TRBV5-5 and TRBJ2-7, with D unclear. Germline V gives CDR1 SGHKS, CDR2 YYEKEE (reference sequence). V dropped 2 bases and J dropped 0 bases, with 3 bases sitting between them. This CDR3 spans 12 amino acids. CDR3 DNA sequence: TGTGCCAGCAGCTTTAACTCCTACGAGCAGTACTTC. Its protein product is CASSFNSYEQYF.

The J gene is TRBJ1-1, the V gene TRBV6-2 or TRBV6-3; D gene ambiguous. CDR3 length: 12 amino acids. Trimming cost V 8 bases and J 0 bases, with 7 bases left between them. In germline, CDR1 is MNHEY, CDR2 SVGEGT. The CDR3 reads CASGEMNTEAFF. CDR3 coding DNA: TGTGCCAGCGGCGAGATGAACACTGAAGCTTTCTTT.

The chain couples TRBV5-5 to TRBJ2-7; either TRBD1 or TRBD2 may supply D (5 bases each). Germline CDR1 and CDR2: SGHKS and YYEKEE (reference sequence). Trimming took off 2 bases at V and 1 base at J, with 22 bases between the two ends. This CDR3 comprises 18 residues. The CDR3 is CASSFMWVGSGRSYEQYF. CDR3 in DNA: TGTGCCAGCAGCTTTATGTGGGTCGGCTCGGGACGGTCCTACGAGCAGTACTTC.

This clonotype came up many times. The CDR3 reads CASSLVRTEAFF. The CDR3 nucleotides are TGTGCCAGCAGCTTAGTAAGGACTGAAGCTTTCTTT. V is TRBV7-2 and J is TRBJ1-1; D call uncertain. Germline assignment: CDR1 SGHTA and CDR2 FQGNSA. The CDR3 covers 12 residues. The V end lost 1 base, the J end lost 5 bases, and 5 bases lay between the germline ends.

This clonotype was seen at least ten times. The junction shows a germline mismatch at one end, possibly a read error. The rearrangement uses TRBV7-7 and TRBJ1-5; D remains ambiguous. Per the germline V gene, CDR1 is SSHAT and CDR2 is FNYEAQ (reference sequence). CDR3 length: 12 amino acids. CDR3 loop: CASSSYPGPQHF. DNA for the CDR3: TGTGCTAGCAGCTCTTATCCGGGGCCCCAGCATTTT.

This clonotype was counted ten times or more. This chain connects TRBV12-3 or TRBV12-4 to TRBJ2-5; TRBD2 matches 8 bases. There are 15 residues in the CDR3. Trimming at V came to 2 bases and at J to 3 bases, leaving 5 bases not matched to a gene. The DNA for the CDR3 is TGTGCCAGCAGTTTAAGGACCGGGGGGGAAGAGACCCAGTACTTC. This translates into CASSLRTGGEETQYF.

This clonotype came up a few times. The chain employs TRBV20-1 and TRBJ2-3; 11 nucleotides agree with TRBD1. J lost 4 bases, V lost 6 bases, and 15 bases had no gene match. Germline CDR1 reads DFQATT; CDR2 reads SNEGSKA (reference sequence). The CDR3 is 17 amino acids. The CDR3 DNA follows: TGCAGTGCCATTGGACAGGGGGCGATCGTTGGACCAGATACGCAGTATTTT. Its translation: CSAIGQGAIVGPDTQYF.

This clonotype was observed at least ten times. The CDR3 reads CSAGTASYEQYF. The CDR3 DNA is TGCAGTGCTGGAACAGCGTCCTACGAGCAGTACTTC. This chain connects TRBV20-1 to TRBJ2-7; D is ambiguous. Trimming took off 5 bases at V and 1 base at J, with 9 bases between the two ends. CDR1 DFQATT and CDR2 SNEGSKA come from the germline V gene (reference sequence). This CDR3 is built from 12 residues.

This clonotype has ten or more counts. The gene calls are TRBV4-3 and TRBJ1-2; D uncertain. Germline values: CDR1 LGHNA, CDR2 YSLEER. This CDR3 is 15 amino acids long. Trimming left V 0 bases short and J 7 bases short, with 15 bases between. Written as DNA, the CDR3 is TGCGCCAGCAGCCAAGATTTCGGGATTTTCTCTGGCTACACCTTC. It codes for CASSQDFGIFSGYTF.